The clone carrying this T cell receptor (beta chain) was picked up one time. Recruited during active infection, patients (from Seattle) were subsequently followed longitudinally. The data were obtained in a study of blood T cell repertoires in COVID-19. Study-level background: Acute-phase and convalescent COVID-19 samples originated in the United States, Italy and Spain. Sources were T cells, B-cell-depleted T cells, or PBMCs; the material itself was cDNA or gDNA.

Study processing details: Nucleated cell number was recorded as an estimate derived from reference gene primer amplification. TCRdb's table, derived via immunoSEQ multiplex PCR, lists solely in-frame clones and lacks some. The D gene and trimming were derived from the DNA, and the V and J assignments and clone size from that table. The repertoire has roughly 340,000 clones, more than 80% of them found once; the top ten carry 3%. Germline values: CDR1 MNHEY, CDR2 SMNVEV (reference sequence). This CDR3 contains 14 residues. V lost 8 bases and J lost 9, with 20 bases in between. The chain is built from TRBV27 and TRBJ2-1; D unresolved. The receptor comes from a woman in her twenties or thirties with COVID-19, enrolled during active disease. The specimen sequenced was peripheral blood. This CDR3 reads CASSYRTANREQFF. CDR3 in DNA: TGTGCCAGCTCCTACCGAACTGCGAACCGTGAGCAGTTCTTC.